A selection of T cell receptor beta chains follows, all from one sample in a study of response to subunit inactivated influenza vaccine. TCRdb passed the RT-PCR reads through MiXCR, listing each CDR3 protein once. The repertoire has approximately 490,000 distinct CDR3 sequences, more than 7% of them found once; the top ten carry around 13%. Material: PBMCs from blood, obtained less than 30 months after vaccination. The receptors shown here come from a man aged 45 to 75 who received an inactivated influenza vaccine. The CDR3 runs from the conserved cysteine through the conserved F or W. D genes are given only for firm matches. Rows may omit the clone size; those that give it use once, few, many or a size class.

v_gene: TRBV28; abundance: many; d_gene: TRBD2; j_gene: TRBJ2-2; CDR3nt: TGTGCCAGCAGTCAGACTAGCGGGTCCAGGACCGGGGAGCTGTTTTTT; CDR3aa: CASSQTSGSRTGELFF
v_gene: TRBV2; abundance: -; d_gene: TRBD1; j_gene: TRBJ2-7; CDR3nt: TGTGCCAGCAAAAAGACAGGGCTGAGGGAGCAGTACTTC; CDR3aa: CASKKTGLREQYF
v_gene: TRBV20-1; abundance: many; d_gene: -; j_gene: TRBJ1-2; CDR3nt: TGCAGTGCTAGAGAAGGGAAAGCGGGAGGGTTCTACACCTTC; CDR3aa: CSAREGKAGGFYTF
v_gene: TRBV4-2; abundance: few; d_gene: -; j_gene: TRBJ2-5; CDR3nt: TGTGCCAGCAGCCAAAGTCGGTCGGGGGCCGAACGGGAGACCCAGTACTTC; CDR3aa: CASSQSRSGAERETQYF
v_gene: TRBV29-1; abundance: few; d_gene: TRBD2; j_gene: TRBJ2-5; CDR3nt: TGCAGCGTCAGCGGGAGGGCCGTGGAGACCCAGTACTTC; CDR3aa: CSVSGRAVETQYF
v_gene: TRBV3-1; abundance: -; d_gene: -; j_gene: TRBJ1-1; CDR3nt: TGTGCCAGCAGCCAAGTTGAACAGAACACTGAAGCTTTCTTT; CDR3aa: CASSQVEQNTEAFF
v_gene: TRBV2; abundance: few; d_gene: TRBD1; j_gene: TRBJ2-7; CDR3nt: TGTGCCAGCAGTGAATGGACAGGGGGCTACGAGCAGTACTTC; CDR3aa: CASSEWTGGYEQYF
v_gene: TRBV20-1; abundance: few; d_gene: TRBD1; j_gene: TRBJ1-5; CDR3nt: TGCAGTGCTAGACAGGGACAGGTCAATCAGCCCCAGCATTTT; CDR3aa: CSARQGQVNQPQHF
v_gene: TRBV6-1; abundance: -; d_gene: -; j_gene: TRBJ2-4; CDR3nt: TGTGCCAGCACCGGCCCTTCCATAAACATTCAGTACTTC; CDR3aa: CASTGPSINIQYF
v_gene: TRBV12-3/TRBV12-4; abundance: few; d_gene: TRBD1; j_gene: TRBJ2-3; CDR3nt: TGTGCCAGCAGCCTAAGGGTCGGACAGGGGGTCACAGATACGCAGTATTTT; CDR3aa: CASSLRVGQGVTDTQYF
v_gene: TRBV10-3; abundance: many; d_gene: TRBD1; j_gene: TRBJ2-5; CDR3nt: TGTGCCATCAGTGAGTCGGGACAGGGTGAAGGGACCCAGTACTTC; CDR3aa: CAISESGQGEGTQYF
v_gene: TRBV7-6; abundance: -; d_gene: -; j_gene: TRBJ2-2; CDR3nt: TGTGCCAGCAGCTTAGCCCCCGGGACCATTACCGGGGAGCTGTTTTTT; CDR3aa: CASSLAPGTITGELFF
v_gene: TRBV9; abundance: few; d_gene: -; j_gene: TRBJ2-1; CDR3nt: TGTGCCAGCAGCGTAGGCTTTACGGATTACAATGAGCAGTTCTTC; CDR3aa: CASSVGFTDYNEQFF
v_gene: TRBV7-8; abundance: few; d_gene: TRBD2; j_gene: TRBJ2-2; CDR3nt: TGTGCCAGCAGCCGACGCCGGGGAGCGGGAGAGGATGGCGGGGAGCTGTTTTTT; CDR3aa: CASSRRRGAGEDGGELFF
v_gene: TRBV7-2; abundance: -; d_gene: -; j_gene: TRBJ1-1; CDR3nt: TGTGCCAGCAGCTCCGCAGGTTTGAACACTGAAGCTTTCTTT; CDR3aa: CASSSAGLNTEAFF
v_gene: TRBV20-1; abundance: few; d_gene: -; j_gene: TRBJ2-4; CDR3nt: TGCAGTGCTAGAGATTTTGAAAACATTCAGTACTTC; CDR3aa: CSARDFENIQYF
v_gene: TRBV6-1; abundance: -; d_gene: TRBD1; j_gene: TRBJ1-2; CDR3nt: TGTGCCAGCAGTCCTGTCCACCTCGGACAGGGGAACGATGGCTACACCTTC; CDR3aa: CASSPVHLGQGNDGYTF
v_gene: TRBV4-1; abundance: -; d_gene: TRBD2; j_gene: TRBJ2-5; CDR3nt: TGCGCCAGCAGCCAAGAACGCAGCGGGGGGCGCCTTTGGGAGACCCAGTACTTC; CDR3aa: CASSQERSGGRLWETQYF
v_gene: TRBV10-3; abundance: many; d_gene: TRBD2; j_gene: TRBJ2-3; CDR3nt: TGTGCCGTACTAGCGGGAGTATCACCAGATACGCAGTATTTT; CDR3aa: CAVLAGVSPDTQYF
v_gene: TRBV5-6; abundance: few; d_gene: -; j_gene: TRBJ1-4; CDR3nt: TGTGCCAGCAGCTTGTGGGGGCCGGAAAAACTGTTTTTT; CDR3aa: CASSLWGPEKLFF
v_gene: TRBV4-3; abundance: many; d_gene: -; j_gene: TRBJ2-1; CDR3nt: TGCGCCAGCAGCCAAGGCCAGGAGCAGTTCTTC; CDR3aa: CASSQGQEQFF
v_gene: TRBV6-2/TRBV6-3; abundance: -; d_gene: -; j_gene: TRBJ2-5; CDR3nt: TGTGCCAGCAGACGGATACAGGGAAGAGAGACCCAGTACTTC; CDR3aa: CASRRIQGRETQYF
v_gene: TRBV7-8; abundance: once; d_gene: -; j_gene: TRBJ2-3; CDR3nt: TGTGCCAGCAGCTTAGTAGCTAGCGCTTTGGGCACAGATACGCAGTATTTT; CDR3aa: CASSLVASALGTDTQYF
v_gene: TRBV6-2/TRBV6-3; abundance: few; d_gene: -; j_gene: TRBJ1-5; CDR3nt: TGTGCCAGCAGTGGGTTTTTGGATCAGCCCCAGCATTTT; CDR3aa: CASSGFLDQPQHF
v_gene: TRBV10-3; abundance: few; d_gene: TRBD2; j_gene: TRBJ2-3; CDR3nt: TGTGCCATCAGTGAGTCGGGTAGCGGGGGTTACCTAACAGATACGCAGTATTTT; CDR3aa: CAISESGSGGYLTDTQYF
v_gene: TRBV7-3; abundance: -; d_gene: -; j_gene: TRBJ1-1; CDR3nt: TGTGCCAGCAGCCAGGGGCATCGAAACACTGAAGCTTTCTTT; CDR3aa: CASSQGHRNTEAFF
v_gene: TRBV25-1; abundance: few; d_gene: TRBD1; j_gene: TRBJ2-5; CDR3nt: TGTGCCAGCAGTGAATTCGGTGGACAGGGGGTTGAGACCCAGTACTTC; CDR3aa: CASSEFGGQGVETQYF
v_gene: TRBV7-3; abundance: few; d_gene: -; j_gene: TRBJ2-3; CDR3nt: TGTGCCAGCAGGCTAACTAGCACAGATACGCAGTATTTT; CDR3aa: CASRLTSTDTQYF
v_gene: TRBV7-2; abundance: few; d_gene: TRBD2; j_gene: TRBJ2-3; CDR3nt: TGTGCCAGCAGCCCCAGCGGGGCTCACACAGATACGCAGTATTTT; CDR3aa: CASSPSGAHTDTQYF
v_gene: TRBV6-2/TRBV6-3; abundance: -; d_gene: -; j_gene: TRBJ1-5; CDR3nt: TGTGCCAGCAGAAACTATGAGCCCCAGCATTTT; CDR3aa: CASRNYEPQHF
v_gene: TRBV11-1; abundance: few; d_gene: TRBD2; j_gene: TRBJ2-1; CDR3nt: TGTGCCAGCAGCTTAATACGACTAGCGGGGGGGCTTTACAATGAGCAGTTCTTC; CDR3aa: CASSLIRLAGGLYNEQFF
v_gene: TRBV7-6; abundance: few; d_gene: -; j_gene: TRBJ2-6; CDR3nt: TGTGCCAGATCCCCAGGGGGGGGCCGTTGGACTTTC; CDR3aa: CARSPGGGRWTF
v_gene: TRBV20-1; abundance: -; d_gene: TRBD2; j_gene: TRBJ2-1; CDR3nt: TGCAGTGCTACCCCCGGGCTAGCGGGTTATGAGCAGTTCTTC; CDR3aa: CSATPGLAGYEQFF
v_gene: TRBV11-2; abundance: -; d_gene: -; j_gene: TRBJ1-2; CDR3nt: TGTGCCAGCAGCTTAGGCGCTAAGGGTGGCTACACCTTC; CDR3aa: CASSLGAKGGYTF
v_gene: TRBV6-5; abundance: few; d_gene: TRBD2; j_gene: TRBJ2-1; CDR3nt: TGTGCCAGCAGTTACCGGGCTAGCGGGATCTACAATGAGCAGTTCTTC; CDR3aa: CASSYRASGIYNEQFF